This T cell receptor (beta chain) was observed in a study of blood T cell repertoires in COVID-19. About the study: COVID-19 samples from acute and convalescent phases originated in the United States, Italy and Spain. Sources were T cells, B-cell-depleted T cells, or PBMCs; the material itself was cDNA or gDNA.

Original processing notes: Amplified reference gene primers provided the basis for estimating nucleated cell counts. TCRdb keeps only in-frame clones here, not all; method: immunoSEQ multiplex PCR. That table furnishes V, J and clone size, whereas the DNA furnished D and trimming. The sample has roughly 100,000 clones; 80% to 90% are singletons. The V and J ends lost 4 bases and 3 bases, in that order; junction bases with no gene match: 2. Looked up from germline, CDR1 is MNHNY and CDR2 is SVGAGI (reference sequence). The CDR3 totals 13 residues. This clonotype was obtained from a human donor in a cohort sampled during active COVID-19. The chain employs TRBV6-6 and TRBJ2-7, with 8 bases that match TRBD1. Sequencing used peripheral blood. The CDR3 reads CASSWDRIYEQYF. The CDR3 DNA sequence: TGTGCCAGCAGTTGGGACAGGATCTACGAGCAGTACTTC.